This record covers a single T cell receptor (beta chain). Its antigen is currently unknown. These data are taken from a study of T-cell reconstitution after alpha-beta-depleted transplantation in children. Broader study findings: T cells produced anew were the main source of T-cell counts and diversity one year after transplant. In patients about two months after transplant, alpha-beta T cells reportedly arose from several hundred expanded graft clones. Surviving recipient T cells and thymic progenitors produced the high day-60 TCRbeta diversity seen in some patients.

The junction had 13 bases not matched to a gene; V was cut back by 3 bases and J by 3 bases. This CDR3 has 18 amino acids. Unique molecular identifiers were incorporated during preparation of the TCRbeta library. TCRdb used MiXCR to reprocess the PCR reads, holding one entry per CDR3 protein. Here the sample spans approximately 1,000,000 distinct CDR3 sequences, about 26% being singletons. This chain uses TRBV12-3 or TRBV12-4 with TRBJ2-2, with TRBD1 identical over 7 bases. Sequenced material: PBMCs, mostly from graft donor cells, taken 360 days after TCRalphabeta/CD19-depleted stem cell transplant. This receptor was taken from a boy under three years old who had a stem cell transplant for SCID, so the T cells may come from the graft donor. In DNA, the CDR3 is TGTGCCAGCAGTTTGTTCGCGGAAAAGGGGGCAGACACCGGGGAGCTGTTTTTT. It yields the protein CASSLFAEKGADTGELFF.